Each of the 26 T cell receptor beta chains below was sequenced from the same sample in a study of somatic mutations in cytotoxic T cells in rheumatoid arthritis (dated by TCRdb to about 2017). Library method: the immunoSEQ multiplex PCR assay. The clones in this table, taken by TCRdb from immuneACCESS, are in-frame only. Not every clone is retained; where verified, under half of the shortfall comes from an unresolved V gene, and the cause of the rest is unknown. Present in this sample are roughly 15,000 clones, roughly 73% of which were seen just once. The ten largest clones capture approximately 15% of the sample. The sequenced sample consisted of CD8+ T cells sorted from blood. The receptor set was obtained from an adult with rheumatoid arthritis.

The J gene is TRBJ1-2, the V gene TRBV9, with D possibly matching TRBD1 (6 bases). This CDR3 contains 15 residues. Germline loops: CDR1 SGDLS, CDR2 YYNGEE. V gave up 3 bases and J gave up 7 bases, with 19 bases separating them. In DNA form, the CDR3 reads TGTGCCAGCAGCGAGGGGACGGGACACGCCGGTGGCTACACCTTC. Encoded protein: CASSEGTGHAGGYTF.

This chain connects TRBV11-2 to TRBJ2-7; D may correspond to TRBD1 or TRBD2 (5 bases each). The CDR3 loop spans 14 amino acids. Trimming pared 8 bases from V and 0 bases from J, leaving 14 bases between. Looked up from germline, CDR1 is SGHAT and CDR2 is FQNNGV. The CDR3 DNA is TGTGCCAGCGGGTCGACTGGGGGCTCCTACGAGCAGTACTTC. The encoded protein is CASGSTGGSYEQYF.

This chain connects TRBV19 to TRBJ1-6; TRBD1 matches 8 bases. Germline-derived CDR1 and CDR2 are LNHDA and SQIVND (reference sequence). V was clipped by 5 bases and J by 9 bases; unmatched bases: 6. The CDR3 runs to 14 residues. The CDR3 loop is CASSSGGASSPLHF. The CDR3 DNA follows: TGTGCCAGTAGTTCAGGGGGCGCAAGTTCACCCCTCCACTTT.

This chain's CDR3 is CASKGTGRYNSPLHF. For the CDR3, the DNA is TGTGCCAGCAAGGGGACAGGGAGGTATAATTCACCCCTCCACTTT. The genes are TRBV28 and TRBJ1-6, with 9 bases identical to TRBD1. Germline lookup yields CDR1 MDHEN and CDR2 SYDVKM. The CDR3 contains 15 residues. V was pared by 7 bases and J by 4 bases, with 5 bases of the junction left unmatched.

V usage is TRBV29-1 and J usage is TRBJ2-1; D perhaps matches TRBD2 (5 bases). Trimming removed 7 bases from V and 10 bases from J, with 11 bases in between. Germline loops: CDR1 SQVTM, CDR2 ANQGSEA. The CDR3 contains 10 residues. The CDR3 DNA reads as TGCAGCGCCCTGGAGCGGGAGCAGTTCTTC. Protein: CSALEREQFF.

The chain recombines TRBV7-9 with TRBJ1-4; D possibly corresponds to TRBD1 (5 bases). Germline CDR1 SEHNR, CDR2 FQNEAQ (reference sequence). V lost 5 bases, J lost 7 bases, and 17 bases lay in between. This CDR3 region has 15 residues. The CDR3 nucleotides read TGTGCCAGCAGCCCTATAGGGACTCGGGCTGAAAAACTGTTTTTT. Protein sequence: CASSPIGTRAEKLFF.

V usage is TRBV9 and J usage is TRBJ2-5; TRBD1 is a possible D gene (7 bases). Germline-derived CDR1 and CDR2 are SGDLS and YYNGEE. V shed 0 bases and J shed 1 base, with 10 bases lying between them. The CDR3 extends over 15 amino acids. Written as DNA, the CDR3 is TGTGCCAGCAGCGTAGCAGGGGGGCCCCAAGAGACCCAGTACTTC. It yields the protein CASSVAGGPQETQYF.

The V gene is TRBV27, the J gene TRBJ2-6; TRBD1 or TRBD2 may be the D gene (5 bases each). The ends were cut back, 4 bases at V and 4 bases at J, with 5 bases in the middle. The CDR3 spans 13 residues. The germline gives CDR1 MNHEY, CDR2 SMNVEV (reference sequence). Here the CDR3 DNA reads TGTGCCAGCAGTTGGGGGGGGGCCAACGTCCTGACTTTC. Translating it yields CASSWGGANVLTF. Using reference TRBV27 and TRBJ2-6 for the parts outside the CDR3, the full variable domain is EAQVTQNPRYLITVTGKKLTVTCSQNMNHEYMSWYRQDPGLGLRQIYYSMNVEVTDKGDVPEGYKVSRKEKRNFPLILESPSPNQTSLYFCASSWGGANVLTFGAGSRLTVL.

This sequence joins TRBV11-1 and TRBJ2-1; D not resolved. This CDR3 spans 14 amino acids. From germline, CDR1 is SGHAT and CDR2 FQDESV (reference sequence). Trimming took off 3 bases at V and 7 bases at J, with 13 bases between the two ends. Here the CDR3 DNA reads TGTGCCAGCAGCTTTTTCGGCCCTAGGAATGAGCAGTTCTTC. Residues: CASSFFGPRNEQFF.

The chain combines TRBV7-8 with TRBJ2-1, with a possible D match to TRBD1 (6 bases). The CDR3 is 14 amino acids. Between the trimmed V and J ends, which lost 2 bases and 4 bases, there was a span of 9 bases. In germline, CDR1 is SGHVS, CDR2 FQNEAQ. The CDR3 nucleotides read TGTGCCAGCAGCTTAAGGACAGCTTACAATGAGCAGTTCTTC. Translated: CASSLRTAYNEQFF.

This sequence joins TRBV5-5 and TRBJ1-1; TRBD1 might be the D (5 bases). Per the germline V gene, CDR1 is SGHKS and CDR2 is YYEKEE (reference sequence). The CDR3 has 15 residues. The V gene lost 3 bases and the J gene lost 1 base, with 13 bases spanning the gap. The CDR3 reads CASSSSGTENTEAFF. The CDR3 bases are TGTGCCAGCAGCTCGTCCGGGACCGAGAACACTGAAGCTTTCTTT.

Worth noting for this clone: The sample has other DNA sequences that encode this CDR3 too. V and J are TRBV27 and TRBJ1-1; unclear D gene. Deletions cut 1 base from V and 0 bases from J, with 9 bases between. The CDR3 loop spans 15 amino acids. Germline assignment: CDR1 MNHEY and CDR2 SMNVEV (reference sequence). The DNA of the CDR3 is TGTGCCAGCAGTTTATATCGGGATATGAACACTGAAGCTTTCTTT. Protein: CASSLYRDMNTEAFF.

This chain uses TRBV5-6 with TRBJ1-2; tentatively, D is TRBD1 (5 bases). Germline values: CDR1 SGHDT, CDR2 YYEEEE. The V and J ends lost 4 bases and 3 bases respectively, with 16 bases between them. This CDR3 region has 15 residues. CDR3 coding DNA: TGTGCCAGCAGCCCTACAGGCCCTGCGTACTATGGCTACACCTTC. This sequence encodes CASSPTGPAYYGYTF.

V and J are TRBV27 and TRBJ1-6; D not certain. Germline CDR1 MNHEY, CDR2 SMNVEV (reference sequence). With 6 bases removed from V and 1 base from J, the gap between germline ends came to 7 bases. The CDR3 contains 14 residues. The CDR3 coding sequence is TGTGCCAGCAGACCCAGGTCCTATAATTCACCCCTCCACTTT. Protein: CASRPRSYNSPLHF.

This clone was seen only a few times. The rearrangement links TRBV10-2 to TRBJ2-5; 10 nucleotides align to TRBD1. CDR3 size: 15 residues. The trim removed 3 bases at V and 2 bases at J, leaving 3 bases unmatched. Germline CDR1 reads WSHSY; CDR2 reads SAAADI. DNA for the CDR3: TGCGCCAGCAGTGATGGGACAGGGGATCAAGAGACCCAGTACTTC. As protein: CASSDGTGDQETQYF.

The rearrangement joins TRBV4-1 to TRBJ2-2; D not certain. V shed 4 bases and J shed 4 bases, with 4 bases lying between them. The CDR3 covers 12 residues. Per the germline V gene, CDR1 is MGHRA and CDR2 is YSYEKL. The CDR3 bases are TGCGCCAGCAGCCCGTCCACCGGGGAGCTGTTTTTT. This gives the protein CASSPSTGELFF.

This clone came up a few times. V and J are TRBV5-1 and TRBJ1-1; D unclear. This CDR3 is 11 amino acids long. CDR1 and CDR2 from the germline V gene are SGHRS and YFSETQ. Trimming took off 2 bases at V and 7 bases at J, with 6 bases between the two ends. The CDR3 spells CASSFGNEAFF. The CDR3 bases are TGCGCCAGCAGCTTCGGGAATGAAGCTTTCTTT.

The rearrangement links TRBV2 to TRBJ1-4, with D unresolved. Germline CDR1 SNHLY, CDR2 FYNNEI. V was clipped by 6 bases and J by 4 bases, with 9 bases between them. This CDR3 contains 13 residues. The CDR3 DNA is TGTGCCAGCAGGGGCAGTGGTAATGAAAAACTGTTTTTT. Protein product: CASRGSGNEKLFF.

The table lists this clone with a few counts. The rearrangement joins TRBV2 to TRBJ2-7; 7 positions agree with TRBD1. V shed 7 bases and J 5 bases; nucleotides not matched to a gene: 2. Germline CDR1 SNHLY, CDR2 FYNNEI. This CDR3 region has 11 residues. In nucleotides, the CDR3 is TGTGCCAGCACTGACAGGGACGAGCAGTACTTC. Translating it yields CASTDRDEQYF.

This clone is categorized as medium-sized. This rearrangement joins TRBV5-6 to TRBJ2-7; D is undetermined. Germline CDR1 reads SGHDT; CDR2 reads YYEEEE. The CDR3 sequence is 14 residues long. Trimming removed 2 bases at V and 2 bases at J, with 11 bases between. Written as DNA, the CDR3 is TGTGCCAGCAGCTTCAGAACTGGCCCCTACGAGCAGTACTTC. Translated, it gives CASSFRTGPYEQYF. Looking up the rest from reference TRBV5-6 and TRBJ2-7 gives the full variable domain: DAGVTQSPTHLIKTRGQQVTLRCSPKSGHDTVSWYQQALGQGPQFIFQYYEEEERQRGNFPDRFSGHQFPNYSSELNVNALLLGDSALYLCASSFRTGPYEQYFGPGTRLTVT.

The DNA of the CDR3 is TGTGCCAGCAGTTACTCAGGCTCAAGGGAGCAGTACTTC. Translated, it gives CASSYSGSREQYF. The J gene is TRBJ2-7, the V gene TRBV6-5; D remains unclear. CDR3 length equals 13 residues. V lost 0 bases to trimming and J lost 7 bases, with 10 bases between them. Germline V gene lookup returns CDR1 MNHEY and CDR2 SVGAGI.

CDR3 coding DNA: TGCGCCAGCAGCTTGGACAGGTCTGGAAACACCATATATTTT. Translated, it gives CASSLDRSGNTIYF. The chain uses TRBV5-1 and TRBJ1-3, with TRBD1 as a possible D gene (5 bases). The CDR3 has 14 amino acids. Trimming took 0 bases from V and 1 from J, leaving 5 bases between them. CDR1 and CDR2 (germline): SGHRS, YFSETQ.

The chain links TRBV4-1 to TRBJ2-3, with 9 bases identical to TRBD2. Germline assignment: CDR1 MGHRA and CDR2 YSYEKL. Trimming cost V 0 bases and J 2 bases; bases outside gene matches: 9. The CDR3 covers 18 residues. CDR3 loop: CASSQDDLLAGATDTQYF. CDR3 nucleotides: TGCGCCAGCAGCCAAGATGATTTATTAGCGGGGGCCACAGATACGCAGTATTTT.

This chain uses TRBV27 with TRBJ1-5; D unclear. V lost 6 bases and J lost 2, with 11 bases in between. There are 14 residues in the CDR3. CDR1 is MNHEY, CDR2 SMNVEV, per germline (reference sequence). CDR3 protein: CASRRTERNQPQHF. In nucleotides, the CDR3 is TGTGCCAGCAGGCGCACGGAACGCAATCAGCCCCAGCATTTT.

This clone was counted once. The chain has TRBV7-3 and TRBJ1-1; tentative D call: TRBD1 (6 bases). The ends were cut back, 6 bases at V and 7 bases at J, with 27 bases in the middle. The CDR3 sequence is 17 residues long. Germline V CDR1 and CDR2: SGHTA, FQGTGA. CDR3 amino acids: CASRPSGEATGRGEAFF. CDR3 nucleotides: TGTGCCAGCAGGCCCTCCGGCGAGGCCACAGGGAGAGGTGAAGCTTTCTTT.

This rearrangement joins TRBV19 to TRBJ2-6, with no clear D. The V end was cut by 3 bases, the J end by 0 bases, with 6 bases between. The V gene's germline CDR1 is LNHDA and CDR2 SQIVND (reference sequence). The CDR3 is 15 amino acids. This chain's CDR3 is CASSIYNSGANVLTF. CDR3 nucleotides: TGTGCCAGTAGTATTTATAACTCTGGGGCCAACGTCCTGACTTTC.